This entry concerns a single T cell receptor beta chain. Its matching antigen is unknown. The sample originates from a study of cytomegalovirus exposure and HLA in healthy donors. Overall study context: Drawn from HLA-typed donors, around 85 million unique TCRs were held in an early data release. Study-wide findings and caveats: Rates of TCR association differed by HLA locus in a later analysis, with DRB1 highest and HLA-C lowest. A list of 150 or so TCR beta chains associated with cytomegalovirus was given.

PCR was performed using 60 Vbeta and 13 Jbeta primers. Generated by immunoSEQ multiplex PCR, the TCRdb table keeps only in-frame clones and is missing some. The record lists 74,000 or so clones, of which the ten most abundant hold about 1.5%. CDR3 length: 16 amino acids. V lost 3 bases and J lost 0; bases outside the gene matches: 7. Germline V CDR1 and CDR2: KGHSH, LQKENI. The TCR originated in a woman aged 60 to 75 in good health and CMV-seronegative. Sequencing was done on a sample of PBMCs. V and J are TRBV18 and TRBJ2-7, with 8 bases identical to TRBD2. CDR3 DNA sequence: TGTGCCAGCTCACCCCTTGGGACTAGTAGCTCCTACGAGCAGTACTTC. This gives the protein CASSPLGTSSSYEQYF.